The rows below give T cell receptor beta chains drawn from one sample of a study of cytomegalovirus exposure and HLA in healthy donors. Some clones are missing from TCRdb's copy, which holds only in-frame ones; the method was immunoSEQ multiplex PCR. Of roughly 150,000 clones detected, about 72% appear once; the ten largest clones hold roughly 2%. The sample taken for sequencing was PBMCs. The receptors derive from a man in his fifties in good health and CMV-seropositive. Both conserved end residues are part of each CDR3. The D gene is left open where the match is weak. Clone size is stated in some rows and not others, as once, few, many or a class when expanded.

size	D	V	J	CDR3	DNA
.	.	TRBV15	TRBJ1-2	CATSRENNRLRGYTF	TGTGCCACCAGCAGAGAAAACAACAGGTTGCGGGGCTACACCTTC
.	.	TRBV7-6	TRBJ1-4	CASSLGSGLKEKLFF	TGTGCCAGCAGCTTAGGATCAGGGCTAAAGGAAAAACTGTTTTTT
.	TRBD1	TRBV25-1	TRBJ2-7	CASSDPGGWYEQYF	TGTGCCAGCAGTGACCCAGGGGGCTGGTACGAGCAGTACTTC
few	TRBD2	TRBV28	TRBJ2-1	CASRGSGFEQFF	TGTGCCAGCAGGGGTAGCGGGTTTGAGCAGTTCTTC
.	TRBD2	TRBV7-7	TRBJ2-6	CASSLGPRLAGAPSGANVLTF	TGTGCCAGCAGCTTAGGGCCGCGACTAGCGGGGGCCCCCTCTGGGGCCAACGTCCTGACTTTC
.	.	TRBV9	TRBJ2-7	CASSVETGPLYEQYF	TGTGCCAGCAGCGTAGAGACAGGCCCTCTCTACGAGCAGTACTTC
.	TRBD1	TRBV2	TRBJ2-7	CARGNDGTGNYEQYF	TGTGCCAGAGGGAACGACGGGACAGGGAACTACGAGCAGTACTTC
.	TRBD1	TRBV6-5	TRBJ1-3	CASSSDRGRSGNTIYF	TGTGCCAGCAGTTCCGACAGGGGGAGGTCTGGAAACACCATATATTTT
.	TRBD2	TRBV29-1	TRBJ2-7	CSGWTPGGEQYF	TGCAGCGGCTGGACTCCGGGAGGTGAGCAGTACTTC
.	.	TRBV7-9	TRBJ1-5	CASSSGTSRLEDQPQHF	TGTGCCAGCAGCTCTGGGACAAGCCGATTAGAGGATCAGCCCCAGCATTTT
.	.	TRBV14	TRBJ2-1	CASSQATWRQTKGGNEQFF	TGTGCCAGCAGCCAAGCGACATGGCGACAGACCAAAGGGGGCAATGAGCAGTTCTTC
.	TRBD2	TRBV7-3	TRBJ2-7	CASSLAASYEQYF	TGTGCCAGCAGCCTAGCGGCCAGCTACGAGCAGTACTTC
.	.	TRBV11-2	TRBJ1-6	CASSPDRSQGNSPLHF	TGTGCCAGCAGCCCGGATAGGAGCCAGGGGAATTCACCCCTCCACTTT
.	TRBD1	TRBV27	TRBJ1-2	CASYRQGGYGYTF	TGTGCCAGCTACCGACAGGGCGGCTATGGCTACACCTTC
.	.	TRBV2	TRBJ2-3	CASSDFNTQYF	TGTGCCAGCAGTGATTTCAATACGCAGTATTTT
few	.	TRBV19	TRBJ2-7	CASSIDSDNAFYEQYF	TGTGCCAGTAGTATAGATTCGGACAACGCTTTTTACGAGCAGTACTTC
.	TRBD2	TRBV14	TRBJ2-1	CASSPRTSGGLYNEQFF	TGTGCCAGCAGCCCGCGGACTAGCGGGGGCCTCTACAATGAGCAGTTCTTC
.	.	TRBV4-3	TRBJ1-6	CASSQGVPRVRNSPLHF	TGCGCCAGCAGCCAAGGCGTTCCCAGGGTGAGGAATTCACCCCTCCACTTT
.	TRBD2	TRBV13	TRBJ2-5	CASSTGGSGAQETQYF	TGTGCCAGCAGCACCGGGGGTAGCGGGGCCCAAGAGACCCAGTACTTC
.	TRBD1	TRBV5-1	TRBJ2-7	CASSSGQVPVYEQYF	TGCGCCAGCAGCTCCGGACAGGTTCCCGTCTACGAGCAGTACTTC
few	TRBD1	TRBV28	TRBJ1-3	CASSSPDRVGNTIYF	TGTGCCAGCAGTTCCCCGGACAGGGTGGGAAACACCATATATTTT
.	.	TRBV1	TRBJ1-1	CTSSPPNVSPAGTTEAFF	TGCACCAGCAGCCCCCCGAATGTCAGCCCCGCGGGTACAACTGAAGCTTTCTTT
.	TRBD1	TRBV7-9	TRBJ1-1	CASSPDRAYTEAFF	TGTGCCAGCAGCCCGGACAGGGCGTACACTGAAGCTTTCTTT
once	TRBD1	TRBV2	TRBJ2-7	CASSRQGVGAEQYF	TGTGCCAGCAGCAGACAGGGGGTCGGGGCCGAGCAGTACTTC
.	.	TRBV11-3	TRBJ1-1	CASSLTVLTEAFF	TGTGCCAGCAGCCTGACAGTCTTAACTGAAGCTTTCTTT
.	TRBD2	TRBV7-2	TRBJ2-7	CASSPNSGGAYEQYF	TGTGCCAGCAGCCCAAATAGCGGGGGGGCCTACGAGCAGTACTTC
.	TRBD2	TRBV18	TRBJ2-1	CASSPARGGGALGSYNEQFF	TGTGCCAGCTCACCTGCGAGGGGCGGGGGGGCCCTGGGGTCCTACAATGAGCAGTTCTTC
few	TRBD1	TRBV7-2	TRBJ1-1	CASSADRVITEAFF	TGTGCCAGCAGCGCGGACAGGGTAATCACTGAAGCTTTCTTT
few	.	TRBV6-5	TRBJ2-7	CASSYTFSYEQYF	TGTGCCAGCAGTTACACATTTTCCTACGAGCAGTACTTC
few	TRBD1	TRBV18	TRBJ2-7	CASSPPGTGYEQYF	TGTGCCAGCTCACCCCCGGGGACAGGCTACGAGCAGTACTTC
.	TRBD2	TRBV5-8	TRBJ2-5	CASSLGVAGGGETQYF	TGTGCCAGCAGCTTGGGAGTAGCGGGGGGAGGAGAGACCCAGTACTTC
.	.	TRBV7-9	TRBJ2-5	CASSLVVGEQTQYF	TGTGCCAGCAGCTTAGTGGTAGGGGAACAGACCCAGTACTTC